What follows is one T cell receptor (beta chain) and its context. The antigen remains unidentified. These data come from a study of beta chain features in type 1 diabetes. Turning to the study itself: Cells sorted and examined across all samples totaled over 95 million.

The study, taken as a whole, reports: In the patient group, naive, central memory and Treg TCRB repertoires seemed more alike than in the healthy donor group. Moderately but significantly shorter TCRB CDR3s were found in Type 1 diabetes patients in all four CD4+ subsets.

The V gene end was trimmed by 6 bases and the J gene end by 13 bases; junction bases not matched to a gene: 22. Per the germline V gene, CDR1 is MNHNY and CDR2 is SVGAGI (reference sequence). The CDR3 spans 16 residues. The study reverse transcribed the entire isolated RNA, so it sequenced expressed TCRB transcripts. Produced via immunoSEQ multiplex PCR; TCRdb's table is partial and in-frame only. The table has about 38,000 clones, around 64% seen once. The rearrangement links TRBV6-6 to TRBJ2-3; the match to TRBD1 covers 7 bases. What was sequenced was Tregs from blood. The clonotype comes from a young woman in good health. Here the CDR3 reads CASSHTLRGTASNEYF. CDR3 DNA sequence: TGTGCCAGCAGCCATACCCTAAGGGGGACAGCGAGTAATGAGTATTTT.